A selection of T cell receptor beta chains follows, all from one sample in a study of blood T cell repertoires in COVID-19. Repertoires were generated with immunoSEQ multiplex PCR, while TCRdb's copy carries only in-frame clones and drops some. The sample has over 250,000 clones; more than 70% are singletons. The sample consisted of peripheral blood. Every receptor here comes from a woman aged 50 to 60 with acute or convalescent COVID-19. Each CDR3 is given with its conserved first and last residue. A D gene is named only where the DNA matches it firmly. Only some rows state a clone size, as once, few, many or a class for expanded clones.

CDR3 length	J gene	D gene	V gene	clone size	CDR3 protein	CDR3 DNA
16	TRBJ1-4	.	TRBV27	.	CASSFRGYGPNEKLFF	TGTGCCAGCAGTTTTCGAGGGTACGGACCGAATGAAAAACTGTTTTTT
17	TRBJ2-3	TRBD2	TRBV9	once	CASSVGVGLADTDTQYF	TGTGCCAGCAGCGTGGGAGTGGGACTAGCAGACACAGATACGCAGTATTTT
14	TRBJ1-5	.	TRBV30	.	CAWSNRFRGQPQHF	TGTGCCTGGAGTAATAGGTTCCGAGGGCAGCCCCAGCATTTT
16	TRBJ1-5	.	TRBV6-4	.	CASSARTAQGYQPQHF	TGTGCCAGCAGTGCCCGCACGGCTCAGGGGTATCAGCCCCAGCATTTT
15	TRBJ1-4	TRBD1	TRBV7-3	.	CASSSDRDWGEKLFF	TGTGCCAGCAGCTCCGACAGGGATTGGGGTGAAAAACTGTTTTTT
19	TRBJ2-2	TRBD2	TRBV27	.	CASSGGGTSGVMNTGELFF	TGTGCCAGCTCCGGGGGTGGGACTAGCGGGGTAATGAACACCGGGGAGCTGTTTTTT
19	TRBJ2-3	TRBD2	TRBV4-1	.	CASSQAGAGAGESTDTQYF	TGCGCCAGCAGCCAAGCAGGGGCGGGAGCGGGGGAAAGCACAGATACGCAGTATTTT
16	TRBJ2-1	TRBD1	TRBV27	.	CASSLAGQGRRNEQFF	TGTGCCAGCAGTTTAGCTGGACAGGGTAGAAGGAATGAGCAGTTCTTC
13	TRBJ2-7	.	TRBV28	.	CASSGTLSYEQYF	TGTGCCAGTAGCGGAACCCTCTCCTACGAGCAGTACTTC
14	TRBJ1-1	.	TRBV6-2/TRBV6-3	.	CASSYLSTGHEAFF	TGTGCCAGCAGTTATCTTTCGACAGGACATGAAGCTTTCTTT
16	TRBJ2-3	TRBD2	TRBV5-1	once	CASSFRAGGPADTQYF	TGCGCCAGCAGCTTTAGGGCGGGAGGGCCGGCAGATACGCAGTATTTT
16	TRBJ2-7	.	TRBV5-1	.	CASSPGGAQSSYEQYF	TGCGCCAGCAGTCCTGGGGGGGCACAGAGCTCCTACGAGCAGTACTTC
15	TRBJ2-3	TRBD2	TRBV5-1	.	CASSLGAGGPDTQYF	TGCGCCAGCAGCTTGGGAGCGGGAGGGCCTGATACGCAGTATTTT
15	TRBJ2-1	TRBD2	TRBV9	.	CASSAGLAGVGEQFF	TGTGCCAGCAGCGCGGGACTAGCGGGAGTCGGTGAGCAGTTCTTC
14	TRBJ2-2	TRBD1	TRBV2	.	CASRTGRGTGELFF	TGTGCCAGCAGGACAGGGCGAGGCACCGGGGAGCTGTTTTTT
13	TRBJ2-2	.	TRBV6-5	.	CASSPRGGGELFF	TGTGCCAGCAGCCCCAGGGGTGGCGGGGAGCTGTTTTTT
17	TRBJ2-1	TRBD2	TRBV20-1	.	CSASPPLAGVGYNEQFF	TGCAGTGCTAGTCCCCCTCTAGCGGGAGTTGGGTACAATGAGCAGTTCTTC
15	TRBJ1-2	TRBD1	TRBV27	.	CASSKTGGLNYGYTF	TGTGCCAGCAGTAAGACAGGGGGCCTTAACTATGGCTACACCTTC
18	TRBJ2-1	.	TRBV10-3	.	CAISEPGSIRSSYNEQFF	TGTGCCATCAGTGAGCCCGGGAGCATTCGGAGCTCCTACAATGAGCAGTTCTTC
14	TRBJ1-1	.	TRBV5-6	.	CASSLRRVYTEAFF	TGTGCCAGCAGCTTGCGGCGGGTGTACACTGAAGCTTTCTTT
19	TRBJ1-3	.	TRBV18	once	CASSFLQSRGILSGNTIYF	TGTGCCAGCTCATTTCTACAGTCCAGAGGGATTCTCTCTGGAAACACCATATATTTT
14	TRBJ2-7	.	TRBV3-1/TRBV3-2	once	CASSHPTLSYEQYF	TGTGCCAGCAGCCATCCGACACTCTCCTACGAGCAGTACTTC
15	TRBJ1-6	TRBD1	TRBV3-1/TRBV3-2	.	CASSLGTGSDSPLHF	TGTGCCAGCAGCCTAGGGACAGGGTCGGATTCACCCCTCCACTTT
14	TRBJ2-5	.	TRBV7-3	.	CASSPDWYQETQYF	TGTGCCAGCAGCCCTGACTGGTACCAAGAGACCCAGTACTTC
13	TRBJ2-5	TRBD1	TRBV6-5	.	CASSGQGVETQYF	TGTGCCAGCAGCGGACAGGGGGTCGAGACCCAGTACTTC
13	TRBJ1-5	.	TRBV7-2	.	CASSLGAPQPQHF	TGTGCCAGCAGCTTGGGGGCCCCTCAGCCCCAGCATTTT
12	TRBJ2-1	.	TRBV7-2	once	CASRRGNNEQFF	TGTGCCAGCAGGCGAGGCAACAATGAGCAGTTCTTC
15	TRBJ2-3	.	TRBV18	.	CASSPLRGGADTQYF	TGTGCCAGCTCACCCCTTCGCGGCGGGGCAGATACGCAGTATTTT
14	TRBJ1-1	.	TRBV6-2/TRBV6-3	.	CASSYSAGKAEAFF	TGTGCCAGCAGTTACTCCGCAGGGAAGGCTGAAGCTTTCTTT
16	TRBJ2-2	TRBD1	TRBV5-1	.	CASSSDRGSGTGELFF	TGCGCCAGCAGCTCGGACAGGGGTTCCGGCACCGGGGAGCTGTTTTTT
13	TRBJ1-2	.	TRBV5-1	.	CASSGRTNYGYTF	TGCGCCAGCAGTGGCAGGACTAACTATGGCTACACCTTC
16	TRBJ2-6	TRBD1	TRBV5-6	.	CASSPTGDSGANVLTF	TGTGCCAGCAGCCCAACAGGGGACTCTGGGGCCAACGTCCTGACTTTC
16	TRBJ2-1	TRBD2	TRBV4-2	.	CASSQDFTSGTGRQFF	TGTGCCAGCAGCCAAGATTTCACTAGCGGGACGGGGAGGCAGTTCTTC
13	TRBJ2-7	TRBD2	TRBV12-3/TRBV12-4	few	CASSLGGDYEQYF	TGTGCCAGCAGCCTGGGGGGGGACTACGAGCAGTACTTC
21	TRBJ2-3	TRBD2	TRBV5-1	.	CASILAEEWLAEVGSTDTQYF	TGCGCCAGCATCCTGGCCGAAGAGTGGCTAGCGGAGGTAGGTAGCACAGATACGCAGTATTTT
13	TRBJ1-2	.	TRBV27	.	CASRKGDYYGYTF	TGTGCCAGCAGGAAAGGGGATTACTATGGCTACACCTTC
15	TRBJ2-5	TRBD2	TRBV5-1	.	CASSLLAGTRETQYF	TGCGCCAGCAGCTTGCTAGCGGGAACGCGAGAGACCCAGTACTTC
14	TRBJ2-2	.	TRBV19	.	CATAQNRDTGELFF	TGTGCCACTGCCCAGAATCGGGACACCGGGGAGCTGTTTTTT
14	TRBJ2-7	TRBD2	TRBV7-8	.	CASESQRGSYEQYF	TGTGCCAGTGAGTCCCAGCGGGGTTCCTACGAGCAGTACTTC
13	TRBJ2-3	.	TRBV4-2	.	CASSQGPSDTQYF	TGTGCCAGCAGCCAGGGCCCTAGCGATACGCAGTATTTT